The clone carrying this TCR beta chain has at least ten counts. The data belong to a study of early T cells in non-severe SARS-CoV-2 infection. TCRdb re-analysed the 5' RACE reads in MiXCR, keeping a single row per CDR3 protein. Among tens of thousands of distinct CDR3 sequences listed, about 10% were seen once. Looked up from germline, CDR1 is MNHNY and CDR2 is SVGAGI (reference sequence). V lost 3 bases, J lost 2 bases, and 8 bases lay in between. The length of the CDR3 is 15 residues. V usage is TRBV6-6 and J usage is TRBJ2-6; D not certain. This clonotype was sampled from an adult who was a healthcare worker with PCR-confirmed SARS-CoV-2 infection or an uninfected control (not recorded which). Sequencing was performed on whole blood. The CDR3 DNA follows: TGTGCCAGCAGTTATACTCCGACTGGGGCCAACGTCCTGACTTTC. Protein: CASSYTPTGANVLTF.